This T cell receptor (beta chain) was retrieved from a study of cytomegalovirus exposure and HLA in healthy donors. CDR1 SNHLY and CDR2 FYNNEI come from the germline V gene. The length of the CDR3 is 12 residues. V lost 5 bases, J lost 11 bases, and 7 bases stayed unmatched. This PCR relied on a set of 60 Vbeta primers and 13 Jbeta primers. Using immunoSEQ multiplex PCR, the repertoire was profiled, and TCRdb retains in-frame clones only, with some absent. The repertoire holds about 140,000 clones, with approximately 70% as singletons. The receptor was derived from a middle-aged woman in good health and CMV-seronegative. V and J are TRBV2 and TRBJ2-3, with 7 nucleotides matching TRBD2. The sample taken for sequencing was PBMCs. CDR3 DNA: TGTGCCAGCAGTCCGACTAGCATCGAGCAGTATTTT. This codes for CASSPTSIEQYF.